This T cell receptor beta chain is drawn from a study of immune heterogeneity within non-small cell lung tumors (dated by TCRdb to the late 2010s). In the study overall: Histology comprised several squamous cell carcinomas, about nine non-squamous carcinomas and 1 tumor not otherwise specified. To look at intratumoral immune heterogeneity, the study ran whole-exome sequencing, RNA-seq and TCR beta repertoire sequencing on several spatially distinct regions taken from every NSCLC tumor. TCR repertoires were analyzed from fewer than 70 tumor loci of approximately 16 patients, whereas transcriptome data were available for only approximately 41 loci from about a dozen patients. For mutant peptides 8 to 11 amino acids long, netMHCpan-3.0 predicted neoantigen binding to the HLA alleles of each patient. Results the study describes overall, beyond this receptor: Local tumor mutational burden and local T-cell repertoire clonality had a statistically significant but moderate positive correlation (R roughly 0.35). Within a patient, identical dominant CDR3B clonotypes were found to recur across loci, yet unique high-frequency clones were also harbored in different tumor locations. High-frequency TCR beta clonotypes were largely distinct between individual patients.

The TCR template was genomic DNA extracted from bulk tumor tissue, and 600 ng of gDNA was amplified for each sample. During surgery, several biopsies were collected from each primary tumor and placed as far from one another as possible within the tumor mass. The study cohort was described as untreated and was composed of newly diagnosed NSCLC cases undergoing curative surgery. The samples came from about 16 patients with newly diagnosed non-small cell lung cancer who were having surgery intended to be curative. Two independent pathologists reviewed the resected tumor masses. Only DNA and RNA samples of high quality went on to sequencing. The TCR beta CDR3 region was amplified with a multiplex PCR system, in which a first round of nine to ten cycles was run using 32 V-gene forward and 13 J-gene reverse primers. The first PCR round used a QIAGEN Multiplex PCR Kit, and the primer sequences were filed in Chinese patent CN105087789A. Illumina universal primers were added in a second PCR round performed with the Phusion High-Fidelity PCR Kit. The TCR libraries underwent paired-end sequencing with a read length of 151 bp on the Illumina HiSeq X Ten platform. The study's own analysis went as follows. Reads without multiplex PCR primers were removed using Cutadapt, read pairs were merged using PEAR, and CDR3 regions were called using MiXCR with default settings. Shannon entropy measured repertoire diversity, and clonality was calculated as one minus the Shannon entropy divided by the ln of the count of productive unique sequences. A clonotype counted as a dominant or high-frequency T-cell clone when its frequency was 0.5% or higher. TCRdb took the public reads, trimmed them with fastp at Q25, ran MiXCR for clone calling and kept in-frame beta chains. Merged by CDR3 protein, the rows form single entries marked with the most common genes and DNA. These V and J calls are TCRdb output, not the study's own analysis. The sample table records around 5,200 distinct CDR3 sequences; around 20% of these occur just once. Clones ranked in the top ten supply almost 10% of the sample.

Including cysteine and phenylalanine, the CDR3 has 14 amino acids. Only the CDR3 portion is preserved as DNA: 42 bases, with reading frame beginning at the first base. Sequences SQVTM (CDR1) and ANQGSEA (CDR2) are obtained from the germline V gene. A word on this clonotype: Its antigen is still unknown. Mismatch with germline at one junction end may stem from a read error.

The rearranged chain carries TRBV29-1 and TRBJ2-4; there is no confident call for the D gene. The receptor's source is a woman aged 55-70 years with non-small cell lung cancer. Sequenced sample: lung tumor tissue. The CDR3 has the sequence CSIEEKLAKNIQYF. The DNA is as follows: TGCAGCATTGAGGAGAAACTAGCCAAAAACATTCAGTACTTC.